The sequence of this T cell receptor beta chain was determined in a study of shared clonotypes between healthy human individuals. At the level of the study: Each donor's CD8 memory used one plate, CD8 naive two, each CD4 subset three. General study points: Clonotypes not shared had lower generation probabilities than those common to all four donors. Among several donors, about 4.6% of naive CD4 clonotypes were found in common.

The data were produced by immunoSEQ multiplex PCR, yet TCRdb's version contains in-frame clones alone and is incomplete. Found here are about 2.4 million clones, over 85% of them singletons; the top ten hold about 0.38%. Points on this clone: The antigen is undetermined. This same CDR3 is encoded by further DNA sequences in the sample.

In germline, CDR1 is ENHRY, CDR2 SYGVKD. CDR3 size: 11 residues. V lost 6 bases and J 0 bases, leaving 1 base between the germline ends. The sample was naive CD4+ T cells from PBMCs. The subset is: CD45RA+ positively selected. This receptor was taken from a man younger than 35 in good health. Some clones in this sample may be carry-over from other donors' samples. This chain joins TRBV10-3 and TRBJ2-3; D not certain. The CDR3 loop reads CAIRSTDTQYF. The CDR3 coding sequence is TGTGCCATCAGGAGCACAGATACGCAGTATTTT.